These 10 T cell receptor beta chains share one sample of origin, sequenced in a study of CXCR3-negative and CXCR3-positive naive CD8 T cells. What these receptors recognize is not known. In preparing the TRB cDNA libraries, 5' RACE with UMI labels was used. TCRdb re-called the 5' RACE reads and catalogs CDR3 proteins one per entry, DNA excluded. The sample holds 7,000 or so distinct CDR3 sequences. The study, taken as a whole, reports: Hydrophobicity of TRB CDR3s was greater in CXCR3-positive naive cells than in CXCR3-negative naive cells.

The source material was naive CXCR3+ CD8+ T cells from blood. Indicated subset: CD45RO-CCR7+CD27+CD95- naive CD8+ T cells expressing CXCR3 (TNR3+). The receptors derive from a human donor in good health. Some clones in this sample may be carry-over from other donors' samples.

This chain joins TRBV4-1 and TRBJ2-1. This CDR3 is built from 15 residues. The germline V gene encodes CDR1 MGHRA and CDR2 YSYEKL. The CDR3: CASSLGQGLYNEQFF.

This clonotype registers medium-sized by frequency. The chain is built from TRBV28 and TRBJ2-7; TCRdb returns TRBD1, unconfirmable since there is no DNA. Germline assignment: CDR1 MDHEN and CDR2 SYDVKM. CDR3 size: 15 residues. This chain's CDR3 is CASSSRRTGRYEQYF.

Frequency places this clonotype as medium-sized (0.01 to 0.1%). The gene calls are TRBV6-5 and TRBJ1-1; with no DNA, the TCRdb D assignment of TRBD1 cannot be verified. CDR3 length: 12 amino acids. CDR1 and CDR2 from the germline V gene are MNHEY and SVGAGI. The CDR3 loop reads CASSRDGTEAFF.

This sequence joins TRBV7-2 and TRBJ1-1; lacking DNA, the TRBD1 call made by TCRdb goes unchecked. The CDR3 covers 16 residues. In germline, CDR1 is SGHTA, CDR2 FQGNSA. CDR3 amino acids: CASSSTAGQGNTEAFF.

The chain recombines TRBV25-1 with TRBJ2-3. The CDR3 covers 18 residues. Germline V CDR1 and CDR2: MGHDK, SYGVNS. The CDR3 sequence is CASSDRRDLGLSEDTQYF.

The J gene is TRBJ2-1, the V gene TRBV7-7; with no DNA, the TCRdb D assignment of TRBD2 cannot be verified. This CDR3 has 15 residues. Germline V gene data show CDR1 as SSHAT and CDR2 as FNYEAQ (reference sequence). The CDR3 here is CASSLIAGSYNEQFF.

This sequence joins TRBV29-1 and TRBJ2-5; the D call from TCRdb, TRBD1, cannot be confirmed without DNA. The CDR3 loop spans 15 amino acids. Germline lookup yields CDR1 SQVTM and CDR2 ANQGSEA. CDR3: CSVEYSGQEDETQYF.

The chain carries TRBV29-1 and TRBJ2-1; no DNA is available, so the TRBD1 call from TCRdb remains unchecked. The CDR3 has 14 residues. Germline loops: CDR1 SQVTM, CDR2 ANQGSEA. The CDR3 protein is CSVEGGTGGYEQFF.

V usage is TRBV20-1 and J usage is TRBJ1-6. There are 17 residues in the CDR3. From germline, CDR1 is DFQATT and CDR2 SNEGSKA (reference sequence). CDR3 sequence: CSARDPDGSSYNSPLHF.

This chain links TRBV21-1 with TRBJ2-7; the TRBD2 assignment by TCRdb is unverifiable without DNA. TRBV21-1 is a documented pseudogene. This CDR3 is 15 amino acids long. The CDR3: CASSKAKRCTYEQYF.